The 22 T cell receptor beta chains below come from one sample, sequenced in a study of blood T cell repertoires in COVID-19. Repertoires were generated with immunoSEQ multiplex PCR, while TCRdb's copy carries only in-frame clones and drops some. The repertoire includes approximately 94,000 clones, about 77% of them detected once, and around 30% sits in the top ten. The sample taken for sequencing was peripheral blood. The receptors derive from an older man with active or convalescent COVID-19.

The rearrangement uses TRBV10-3 and TRBJ1-2, with D perhaps matching TRBD1 (6 bases). Trimming took off 4 bases at V and 1 base at J, with 13 bases between the two ends. The CDR3 runs 15 residues. The germline gives CDR1 ENHRY, CDR2 SYGVKD. For the CDR3, the DNA is TGTGCCATCAGTGGGGCGCAGGGGAGTAACTATGGCTACACCTTC. This codes for CAISGAQGSNYGYTF.

This chain uses TRBV29-1 with TRBJ2-3, with TRBD1 as a possible D gene (6 bases). V was trimmed by 0 bases and J by 1 base, leaving 20 bases between them. This CDR3 has 18 residues. The germline V gene encodes CDR1 SQVTM and CDR2 ANQGSEA. CDR3 DNA sequence: TGCAGCGTTGAAGATGGACAGACTCGGATGATACGCACAGATACGCAGTATTTT. Translated, it gives CSVEDGQTRMIRTDTQYF.

This chain connects TRBV27 to TRBJ2-4; weak D call: TRBD1 (5 bases). From germline, CDR1 is MNHEY and CDR2 SMNVEV (reference sequence). The CDR3 contains 15 residues. Trimming shortened V by 0 bases and J by 1 base, and 7 bases separated the two germline ends. The CDR3 nucleotides are TGTGCCAGCAGTTTATCTGCAGGGGCCAAAAACATTCAGTACTTC. Its protein is CASSLSAGAKNIQYF.

The rearrangement joins TRBV6-2 or TRBV6-3 to TRBJ2-1; D might be TRBD1 (5 bases). Germline loops: CDR1 MNHEY, CDR2 SVGEGT. Trimming shortened V by 6 bases and J by 4 bases, and 10 bases separated the two germline ends. CDR3 length: 13 amino acids. CDR3 region: CASSLDRYNEQFF. The CDR3 DNA reads TGTGCCAGCAGCCTCGACAGATACAATGAGCAGTTCTTC.

The V call is TRBV5-1, the J call TRBJ2-7, with D possibly being TRBD1 (5 bases). The CDR3 runs 14 residues. The germline gives CDR1 SGHRS, CDR2 YFSETQ. Trimming removed 7 bases at V and 1 base at J, with 15 bases between. CDR3 region: CASAQGLGSYEQYF. CDR3 nucleotide sequence: TGCGCCAGCGCTCAGGGCTTAGGATCCTACGAGCAGTACTTC. The entire variable domain, with the rest obtained from reference TRBV5-1 and TRBJ2-7, is as follows: KAGVTQTPRYLIKTRGQQVTLSCSPISGHRSVSWYQQTPGQGLQFLFEYFSETQRNKGNFPGRFSGRQFSNSRSEMNVSTLELGDSALYLCASAQGLGSYEQYFGPGTRLTVT.

The J gene is TRBJ2-7, the V gene TRBV12-3 or TRBV12-4; D perhaps matches TRBD1 (5 bases). CDR3 length equals 13 residues. Trimming took off 5 bases at V and 2 bases at J, with 10 bases between the two ends. CDR3 residues: CASSRTNTYEQYF. The CDR3 nucleotides read TGTGCCAGCAGTCGGACAAATACCTACGAGCAGTACTTC.

The chain joins TRBV6-5 to TRBJ1-1; D is possibly TRBD1 (6 bases). The V gene's germline CDR1 is MNHEY and CDR2 SVGAGI. Trimming removed 8 bases from V and 4 bases from J, with 14 bases in between. CDR3 length: 13 residues. The CDR3 protein is CASDPQGGTEAFF. The CDR3 DNA reads as TGTGCCAGCGACCCACAGGGCGGCACTGAAGCTTTCTTT.

The chain combines TRBV7-7 with TRBJ2-2; D possibly corresponds to TRBD2 (6 bases). CDR1 is SSHAT, CDR2 FNYEAQ, per germline (reference sequence). CDR3 length: 16 residues. Trimming stripped 3 bases from V and 4 bases from J, with 15 bases between. The CDR3 bases are TGTGCCAGCAGCTTGGAGGGGCTTTTGAGCACCGGGGAGCTGTTTTTT. It codes for CASSLEGLLSTGELFF.

The sample holds a few counts of this clone. The gene calls are TRBV12-3 or TRBV12-4 and TRBJ1-1; D is unclear. V was pared by 7 bases and J by 0 bases, with 9 bases between. The CDR3 loop spans 13 amino acids. DNA for the CDR3: TGTGCCAGCACCCTATCAATGAACACTGAAGCTTTCTTT. Encoded protein: CASTLSMNTEAFF.

In this sample, this clone turned up once. V gene TRBV19 combines with J gene TRBJ1-1; TRBD1 matches at 7 bases. The junction had 11 bases not matched to a gene; V was cut back by 7 bases and J by 0 bases. The CDR3 extends over 16 amino acids. The germline CDR1 and CDR2 sequences are LNHDA and SQIVND (reference sequence). CDR3 DNA: TGTGCCAGTAAACGAAGGAGACAGGGAATGAACACTGAAGCTTTCTTT. Translated, it gives CASKRRRQGMNTEAFF.

V gene TRBV21-1 combines with J gene TRBJ2-7; the table's TRBD1 call for D was not verified on the DNA. TRBV21-1 constitutes a pseudogene. This CDR3 comprises 14 residues. The DNA for the CDR3 is TGTGCCAGAATTGGCCGGGACACCCGCTACGAGCAGTACTTC. Encoded protein: CARIGRDTRYEQYF.

This clone was detected only once. V and J are TRBV7-8 and TRBJ1-6, with 7 bases matching TRBD1. Per the germline V gene, CDR1 is SGHVS and CDR2 is FQNEAQ. The CDR3 has 17 amino acids. V lost 4 bases, J lost 0 bases, and 6 bases stayed unmatched. CDR3 coding DNA: TGTGCCAGCAGCTCGGACAGGCACCTCTCCTATAATTCACCCCTCCACTTT. Amino acid sequence: CASSSDRHLSYNSPLHF.

The V call is TRBV11-2, the J call TRBJ1-1; no firm D call. Germline values: CDR1 SGHAT, CDR2 FQNNGV. CDR3 length: 14 residues. The V and J ends lost 5 bases and 5 bases respectively, with 15 bases between them. CDR3 residues: CASSPTLGSTEAFF. CDR3 coding DNA: TGTGCCAGCAGCCCCACCCTGGGGAGTACTGAAGCTTTCTTT.

This sequence joins TRBV30 and TRBJ2-7; D perhaps matches TRBD1 (7 bases). Germline V gene sequence: CDR1 GTSNPN, CDR2 SVGIG (reference sequence). V shed 1 base and J shed 4 bases, with 17 bases lying between them. The CDR3 contains 15 residues. The CDR3 sequence: CAWSGGGAGIYEQYF. The DNA of the CDR3 is TGTGCCTGGAGTGGAGGGGGCGCGGGGATATACGAGCAGTACTTC.

The V call is TRBV6-6, the J call TRBJ1-4; 7 nucleotides align to TRBD1. CDR1 and CDR2 from the germline V gene are MNHNY and SVGAGI (reference sequence). Germline trimming cut 2 bases from V and 8 bases from J; bases unmatched to any gene: 11. The CDR3 loop spans 16 amino acids. The CDR3, as DNA: TGTGCCAGCAGTTACCCCCCCGGGACAGCTGAGGAAAAACTGTTTTTT. Translated, it gives CASSYPPGTAEEKLFF.

This rearrangement joins TRBV19 to TRBJ2-7, with D maybe TRBD1 (6 bases). This CDR3 contains 13 residues. Germline CDR1 and CDR2: LNHDA and SQIVND (reference sequence). The V gene lost 4 bases and the J gene lost 5 bases, with 12 bases spanning the gap. CDR3 sequence: CASSRNRVDEQYF. In nucleotides, the CDR3 is TGTGCCAGTAGTAGAAACAGGGTCGACGAGCAGTACTTC. Together with reference TRBV19 and TRBJ2-7, the CDR3 gives the full variable domain: DGGITQSPKYLFRKEGQNVTLSCEQNLNHDAMYWYRQDPGQGLRLIYYSQIVNDFQKGDIAEGYSVSREKKESFPLTVTSAQKNPTAFYLCASSRNRVDEQYFGPGTRLTVT.

The chain combines TRBV6-5 with TRBJ2-2; D is perhaps TRBD2 (5 bases). This CDR3 comprises 14 residues. The V and J ends lost 5 bases and 4 bases respectively, with 11 bases between them. Germline lookup yields CDR1 MNHEY and CDR2 SVGAGI. The CDR3 DNA follows: TGTGCCAGCAGTCCTCGAGGGAGCACCGGGGAGCTGTTTTTT. This codes for CASSPRGSTGELFF.

This clone was recorded only once. This chain uses TRBV19 with TRBJ2-2; D may be TRBD2 (6 bases). Germline-derived CDR1 and CDR2 are LNHDA and SQIVND (reference sequence). Trimming cost V 0 bases and J 6 bases, with 14 bases left between them. CDR3 length equals 16 residues. Here the CDR3 reads CASSIDWGEVAGELFF. The CDR3 DNA reads as TGTGCCAGTAGTATAGACTGGGGGGAAGTGGCCGGGGAGCTGTTTTTT.

The chain has TRBV12-3 or TRBV12-4 and TRBJ1-1; D uncertain. The V and J ends lost 6 bases and 10 bases respectively, with 12 bases between them. There are 11 residues in the CDR3. The CDR3 coding sequence is TGTGCCAGCAGGGGCGACATCGTAGCTTTCTTT. The encoded protein is CASRGDIVAFF.

This sequence joins TRBV24-1 and TRBJ2-3, with D perhaps TRBD1 (5 bases). This CDR3 is 15 amino acids long. Trimming took 4 bases from V and 2 from J, leaving 12 bases between them. CDR1 and CDR2 from the germline V gene are KGHDR and SFDVKD. The chain's CDR3 is CATSDRDLYTDTQYF. DNA of the CDR3: TGTGCCACCAGTGACAGGGATTTATACACAGATACGCAGTATTTT.

The CDR3 bases are TGTGCCAGCAGCTTATCAGTGGGCAATCAGCCCCAGCATTTT. Translation: CASSLSVGNQPQHF. The genes are TRBV11-2 and TRBJ1-5; no firm D call. This CDR3 has 14 amino acids. V lost 2 bases and J lost 2, with 7 bases in between. CDR1 is SGHAT and CDR2 is FQNNGV in the germline V gene.

The V and J genes are TRBV30 and TRBJ2-2; 8 bases align to TRBD1. V lost 2 bases to trimming and J lost 4 bases; unmatched junction nucleotides: 6. CDR1 GTSNPN and CDR2 SVGIG come from the germline V gene (reference sequence). The CDR3 totals 15 residues. The CDR3 bases are TGTGCCTGGAGTTCAGGGGACAGGAGCACCGGGGAGCTGTTTTTT. It is translated as CAWSSGDRSTGELFF.